This T cell receptor beta chain was sequenced in a study of shared clonotypes between healthy human individuals. Study-level information: Each donor contributed plates that comprised three CD4 naive, three CD4 memory, two CD8 naive and one CD8 memory.

Overall study results and limits: Among donors, clonotype sharing was expected to be affected by sequencing depth.

CD4+ cells were split into CD45RA+ naive and CD45RA-negative memory subsets. V was trimmed by 9 bases and J by 0 bases, leaving 11 bases between them. The germline V gene has CDR1 SGHVS and CDR2 FQNEAQ. The CDR3 length is 13 residues. Turning to this clone: Its antigen is unknown.

It was across several immunoSEQ plates that each subset's genomic DNA was evenly split. Clones were read by immunoSEQ multiplex PCR, and TCRdb kept only the in-frame ones, dropping some. The table has roughly 1,000,000 clones, roughly 74% seen once. V is TRBV7-8 and J is TRBJ1-1, with D possibly matching TRBD1 (6 bases). The sequence came from a man in his late teens or twenties in good health. Some clones in this sample may be carry-over from other donors' samples. Sequenced input: memory CD4+ T cells from PBMCs. Documented subset: CD45RA-negative fraction. The CDR3 is CASKGQLNTEAFF. For the CDR3, the DNA is TGTGCCAGTAAAGGACAGCTGAACACTGAAGCTTTCTTT.